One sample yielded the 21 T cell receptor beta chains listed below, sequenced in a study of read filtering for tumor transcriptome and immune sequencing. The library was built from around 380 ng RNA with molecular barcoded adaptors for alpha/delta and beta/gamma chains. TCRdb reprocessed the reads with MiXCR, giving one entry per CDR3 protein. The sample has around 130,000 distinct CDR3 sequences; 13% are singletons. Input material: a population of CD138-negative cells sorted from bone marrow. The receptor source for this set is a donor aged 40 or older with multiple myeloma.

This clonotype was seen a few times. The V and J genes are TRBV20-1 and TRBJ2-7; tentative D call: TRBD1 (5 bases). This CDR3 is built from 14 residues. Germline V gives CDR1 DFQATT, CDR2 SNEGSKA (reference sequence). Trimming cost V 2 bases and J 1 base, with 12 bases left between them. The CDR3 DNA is TGCAGTGCTAGAACGGCGCAGGGATCCTACGAGCAGTACTTC. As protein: CSARTAQGSYEQYF.

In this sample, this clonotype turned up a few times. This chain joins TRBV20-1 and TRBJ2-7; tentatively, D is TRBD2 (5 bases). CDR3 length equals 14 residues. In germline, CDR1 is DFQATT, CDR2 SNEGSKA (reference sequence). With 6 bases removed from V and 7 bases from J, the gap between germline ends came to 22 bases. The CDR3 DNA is TGCAGTGCCGAACACGAGGACTCGCAGGTAGAGCAGTACTTC. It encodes CSAEHEDSQVEQYF.

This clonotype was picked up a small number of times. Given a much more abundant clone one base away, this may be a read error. The DNA of the CDR3 is TGTGCCGGCAGTTTGTACAGGGGGCGCGGTGAGCAGTTCTTC. As protein: CAGSLYRGRGEQFF. The chain couples TRBV27 to TRBJ2-1, with TRBD1 matching over 9 bases. The CDR3 totals 14 residues. Germline CDR1 MNHEY, CDR2 SMNVEV (reference sequence).

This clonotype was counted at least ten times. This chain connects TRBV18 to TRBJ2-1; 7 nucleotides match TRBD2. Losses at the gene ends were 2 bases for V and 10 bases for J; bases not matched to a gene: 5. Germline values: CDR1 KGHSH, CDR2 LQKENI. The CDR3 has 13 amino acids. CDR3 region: CASSPAGAIEQFF. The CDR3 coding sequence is TGTGCCAGCTCACCAGCGGGAGCAATAGAGCAGTTCTTC.

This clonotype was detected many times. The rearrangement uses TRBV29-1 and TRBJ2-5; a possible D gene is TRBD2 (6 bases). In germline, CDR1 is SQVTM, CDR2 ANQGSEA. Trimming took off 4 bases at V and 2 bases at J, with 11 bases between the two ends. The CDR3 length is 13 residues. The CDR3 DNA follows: TGCAGCGTTGGTAGCGGTTGGCAAGAGACCCAGTACTTC. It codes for CSVGSGWQETQYF.

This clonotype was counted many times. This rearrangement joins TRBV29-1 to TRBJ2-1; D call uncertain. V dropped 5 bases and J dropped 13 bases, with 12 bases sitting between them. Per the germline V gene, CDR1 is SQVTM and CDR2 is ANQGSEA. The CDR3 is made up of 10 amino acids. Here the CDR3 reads CSVLLASQFF. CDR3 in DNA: TGCAGCGTTCTCTTGGCATCCCAGTTCTTC.

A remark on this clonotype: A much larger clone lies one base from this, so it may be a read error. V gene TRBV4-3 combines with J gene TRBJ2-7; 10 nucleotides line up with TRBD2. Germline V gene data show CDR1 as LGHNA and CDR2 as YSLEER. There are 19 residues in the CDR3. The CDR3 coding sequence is TGCGCCGGCAGCCAAGATCGTCTAGCGGGGGAACCGCCCGATTACGAGCAGTACTTC. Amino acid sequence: CAGSQDRLAGEPPDYEQYF.

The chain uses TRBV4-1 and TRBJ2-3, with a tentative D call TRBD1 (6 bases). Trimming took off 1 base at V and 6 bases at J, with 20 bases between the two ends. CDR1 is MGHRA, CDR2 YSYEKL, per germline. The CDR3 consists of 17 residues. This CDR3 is CASSQGTGARGFDTQYF. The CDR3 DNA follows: TGCGCCAGCAGCCAAGGGACCGGGGCCAGGGGATTTGATACGCAGTATTTT.

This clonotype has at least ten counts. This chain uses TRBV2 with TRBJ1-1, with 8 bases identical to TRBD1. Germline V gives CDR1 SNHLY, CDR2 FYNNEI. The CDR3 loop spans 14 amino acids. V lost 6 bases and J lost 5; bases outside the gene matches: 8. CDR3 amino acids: CASRGDRRGTEAFF. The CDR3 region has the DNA TGTGCCAGCAGGGGGGACAGGAGAGGAACTGAAGCTTTCTTT.

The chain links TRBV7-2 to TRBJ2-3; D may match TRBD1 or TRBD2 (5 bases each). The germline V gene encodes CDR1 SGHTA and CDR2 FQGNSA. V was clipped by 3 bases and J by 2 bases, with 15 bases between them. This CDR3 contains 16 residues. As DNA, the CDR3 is TGTGCCAGCAGCTTTTTTACGGGGCTCCTCACAGATACGCAGTATTTT. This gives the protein CASSFFTGLLTDTQYF.

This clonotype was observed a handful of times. The CDR3 region has the DNA TGTGCCAGCAGCCCGACGCGAGGGGCAAGGTATGGCTACACCTTC. Protein: CASSPTRGARYGYTF. V usage is TRBV27 and J usage is TRBJ1-2, with D perhaps TRBD1 (5 bases). The CDR3 is 15 amino acids. Germline-derived CDR1 and CDR2 are MNHEY and SMNVEV (reference sequence). Trimming cost V 6 bases and J 5 bases, with 19 bases left between them.

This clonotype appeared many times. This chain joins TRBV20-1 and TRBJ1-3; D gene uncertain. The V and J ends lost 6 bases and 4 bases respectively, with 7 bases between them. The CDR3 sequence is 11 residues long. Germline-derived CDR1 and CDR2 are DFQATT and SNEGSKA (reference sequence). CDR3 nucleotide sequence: TGCAGTGCCGGCCAAGGAAACACCATATATTTT. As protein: CSAGQGNTIYF.

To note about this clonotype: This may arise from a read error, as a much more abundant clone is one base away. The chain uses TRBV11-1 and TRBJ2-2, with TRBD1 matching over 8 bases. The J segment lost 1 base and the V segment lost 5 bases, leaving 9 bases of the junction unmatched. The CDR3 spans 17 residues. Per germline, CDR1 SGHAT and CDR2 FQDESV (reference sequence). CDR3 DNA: TGTGCCAGCAGCCTGGGACAGGCCCTAATGAACACCGGGGAGCTGTTTTTT. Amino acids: CASSLGQALMNTGELFF.

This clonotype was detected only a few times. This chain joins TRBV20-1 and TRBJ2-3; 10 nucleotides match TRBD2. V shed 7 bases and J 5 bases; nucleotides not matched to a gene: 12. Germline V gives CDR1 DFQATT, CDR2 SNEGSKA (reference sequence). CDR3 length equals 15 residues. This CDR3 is CSVPGLAIQIDTQYF. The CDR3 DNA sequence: TGCAGTGTTCCGGGACTAGCGATTCAAATAGATACGCAGTATTTT.

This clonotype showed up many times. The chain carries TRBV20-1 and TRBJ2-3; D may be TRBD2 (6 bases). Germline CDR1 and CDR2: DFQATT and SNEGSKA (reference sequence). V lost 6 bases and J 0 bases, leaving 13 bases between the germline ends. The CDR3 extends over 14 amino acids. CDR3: CSARRGPSTDTQYF. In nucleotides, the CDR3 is TGCAGTGCCAGGCGGGGTCCTAGCACAGATACGCAGTATTTT.

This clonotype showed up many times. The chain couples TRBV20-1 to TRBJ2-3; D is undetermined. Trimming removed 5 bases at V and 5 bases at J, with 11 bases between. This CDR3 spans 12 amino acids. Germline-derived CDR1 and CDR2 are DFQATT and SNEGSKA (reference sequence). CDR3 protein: CSARTWIDTQYF. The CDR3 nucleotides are TGCAGTGCTCGGACGTGGATAGATACGCAGTATTTT.

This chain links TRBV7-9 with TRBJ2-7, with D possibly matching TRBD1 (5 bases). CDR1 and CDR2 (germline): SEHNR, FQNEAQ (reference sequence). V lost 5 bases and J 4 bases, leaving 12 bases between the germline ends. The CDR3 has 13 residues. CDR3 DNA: TGTGCCAGCAGCCAAGGGGCAGAATACGAGCAGTACTTC. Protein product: CASSQGAEYEQYF.

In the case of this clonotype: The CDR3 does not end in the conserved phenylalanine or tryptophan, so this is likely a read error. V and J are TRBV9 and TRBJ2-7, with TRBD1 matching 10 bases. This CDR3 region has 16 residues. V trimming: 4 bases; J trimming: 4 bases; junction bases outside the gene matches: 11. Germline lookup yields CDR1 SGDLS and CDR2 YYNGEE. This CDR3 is CASSQGSGTGDYEQYL. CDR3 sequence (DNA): TGTGCCAGCAGCCAGGGTAGCGGGACAGGGGATTACGAGCAGTACCTC.

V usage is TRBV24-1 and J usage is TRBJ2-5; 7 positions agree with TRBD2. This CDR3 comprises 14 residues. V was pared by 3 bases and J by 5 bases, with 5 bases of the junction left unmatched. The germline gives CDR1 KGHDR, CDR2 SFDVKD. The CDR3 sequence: CATSDRGGSETQYF. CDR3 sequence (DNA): TGTGCCACCAGTGATCGGGGCGGGAGTGAGACCCAGTACTTC.

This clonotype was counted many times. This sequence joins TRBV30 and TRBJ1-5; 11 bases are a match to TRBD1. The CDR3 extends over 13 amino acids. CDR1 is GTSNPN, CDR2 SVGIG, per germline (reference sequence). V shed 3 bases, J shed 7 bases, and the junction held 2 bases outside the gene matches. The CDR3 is CAWSRTGGQPQHF. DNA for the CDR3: TGTGCCTGGAGCCGGACAGGGGGCCAGCCCCAGCATTTT.

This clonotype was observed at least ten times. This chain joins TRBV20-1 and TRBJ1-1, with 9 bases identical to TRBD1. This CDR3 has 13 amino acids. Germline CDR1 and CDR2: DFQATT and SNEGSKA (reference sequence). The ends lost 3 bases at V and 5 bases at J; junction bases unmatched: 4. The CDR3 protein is CSARGQGRTEAFF. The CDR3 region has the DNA TGCAGTGCTAGGGGACAGGGAAGGACTGAAGCTTTCTTT.